The sequence of this TCR beta chain was determined in a study of blood T cell repertoires in COVID-19. On the study more broadly: Sites in the United States, Italy and Spain provided acute and convalescent COVID-19 samples. Sources were T cells, B-cell-depleted T cells, or PBMCs; the material itself was cDNA or gDNA.

In the source study's methods: Amplification of reference gene primers was used by the study to estimate nucleated cell counts. The method was immunoSEQ multiplex PCR; TCRdb's version includes in-frame clones alone and lacks a portion of them. The V and J calls and clone size are taken from that table; D and trimming were inferred from the DNA. Seen here are around 250,000 clones, around 80% observed once, and the top ten hold 3% to 4%. The CDR3 runs to 18 residues. Trimming took 1 base from V and 8 from J, leaving 24 bases between them. Germline CDR1 reads SGHAT; CDR2 reads FQNNGV. The rearrangement uses TRBV11-2 and TRBJ2-1, with D possibly being TRBD2 (8 bases). This receptor was taken from a woman in her late teens or twenties with acute or convalescent COVID-19. Sample: peripheral blood. Here the CDR3 reads CASSLVRYLREGADEQFF. CDR3 in DNA: TGTGCCAGCAGCTTAGTCCGATATTTACGGGAGGGGGCGGATGAGCAGTTCTTC. Using reference TRBV11-2 and TRBJ2-1 for the parts outside the CDR3, the full variable domain is EAGVAQSPRYKIIEKRQSVAFWCNPISGHATLYWYQQILGQGPKLLIQFQNNGVVDDSQLPKDRFSAERLKGVDSTLKIQPAKLEDSAVYLCASSLVRYLREGADEQFFGPGTRLTVL.